This T cell receptor beta chain derives from a study of blood T cell repertoires in COVID-19. For the study at large: The United States, Italy and Spain were the sources of the acute and convalescent COVID-19 samples.

This study enrolled people aged roughly 18 to 90 from about two dozen US geographic areas. Self-reported history from a screening survey and questionnaire set each donor's cohort. Germline CDR1 reads SGHTA; CDR2 reads FQGTGA. The CDR3 extends over 13 amino acids. V was pared by 4 bases and J by 6 bases, with 11 bases between. Profiling relied on immunoSEQ multiplex PCR, and the TCRdb table lists in-frame clones only, not all of them. The sample yields around 300,000 clones, 90% seen once. The TCR originated in a young woman with acute COVID-19. V gene TRBV7-3 combines with J gene TRBJ2-3, with unresolved D. The source material was PBMCs or T cells enriched from blood (not recorded which). The CDR3 loop is CASSSAGEDTQYF. CDR3 nucleotide sequence: TGTGCCAGCAGCTCAGCCGGAGAGGATACGCAGTATTTT.